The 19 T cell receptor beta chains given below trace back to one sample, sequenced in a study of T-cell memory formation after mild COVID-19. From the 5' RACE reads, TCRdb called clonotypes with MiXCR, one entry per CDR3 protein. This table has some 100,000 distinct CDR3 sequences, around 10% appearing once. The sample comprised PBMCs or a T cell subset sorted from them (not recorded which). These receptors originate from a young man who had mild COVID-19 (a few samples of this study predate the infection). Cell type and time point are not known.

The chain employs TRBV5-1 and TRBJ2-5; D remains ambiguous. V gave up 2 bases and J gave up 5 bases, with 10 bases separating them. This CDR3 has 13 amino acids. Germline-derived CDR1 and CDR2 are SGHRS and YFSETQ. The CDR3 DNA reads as TGCGCCAGCAGCTTAGAGATAAGGGAGACCCAGTACTTC. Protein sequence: CASSLEIRETQYF.

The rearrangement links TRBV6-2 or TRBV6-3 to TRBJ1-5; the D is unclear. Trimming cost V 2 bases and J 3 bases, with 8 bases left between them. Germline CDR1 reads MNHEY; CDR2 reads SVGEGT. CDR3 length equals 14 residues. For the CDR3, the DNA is TGTGCCAGCAGTTACCGATCTCCCAATCAGCCCCAGCATTTT. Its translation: CASSYRSPNQPQHF.

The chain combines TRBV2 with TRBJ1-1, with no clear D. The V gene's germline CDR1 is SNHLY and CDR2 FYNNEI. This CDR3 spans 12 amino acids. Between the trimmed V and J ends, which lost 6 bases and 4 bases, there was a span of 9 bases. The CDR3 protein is CASRGSGTEAFF. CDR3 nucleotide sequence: TGTGCCAGCAGAGGGTCAGGCACTGAAGCTTTCTTT.

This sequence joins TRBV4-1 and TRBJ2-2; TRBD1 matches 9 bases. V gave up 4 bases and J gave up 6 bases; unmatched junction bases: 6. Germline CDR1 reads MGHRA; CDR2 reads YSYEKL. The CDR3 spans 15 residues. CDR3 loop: CASSPGTGRPGELFF. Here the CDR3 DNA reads TGCGCCAGCAGCCCCGGGACAGGGAGGCCCGGGGAGCTGTTTTTT.

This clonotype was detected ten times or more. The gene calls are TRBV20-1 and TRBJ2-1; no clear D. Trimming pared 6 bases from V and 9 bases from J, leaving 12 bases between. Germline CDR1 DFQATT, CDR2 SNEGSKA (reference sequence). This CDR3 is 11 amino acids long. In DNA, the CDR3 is TGCAGTGCCCCATCCCCGAGTGAGCAGTTCTTC. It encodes CSAPSPSEQFF.

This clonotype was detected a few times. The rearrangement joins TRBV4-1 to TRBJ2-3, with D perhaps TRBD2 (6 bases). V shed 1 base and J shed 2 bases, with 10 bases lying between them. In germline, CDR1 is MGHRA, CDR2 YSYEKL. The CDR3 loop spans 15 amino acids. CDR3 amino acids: CASSQVGLYTDTQYF. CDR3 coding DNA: TGCGCCAGCAGCCAAGTGGGACTTTACACAGATACGCAGTATTTT.

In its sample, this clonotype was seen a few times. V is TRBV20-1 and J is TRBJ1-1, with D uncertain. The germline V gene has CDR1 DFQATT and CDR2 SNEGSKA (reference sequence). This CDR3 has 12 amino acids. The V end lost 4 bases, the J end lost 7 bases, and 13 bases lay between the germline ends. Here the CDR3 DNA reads TGCAGTGCTATCGGTGAAGGTATTGAAGCTTTCTTT. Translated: CSAIGEGIEAFF.

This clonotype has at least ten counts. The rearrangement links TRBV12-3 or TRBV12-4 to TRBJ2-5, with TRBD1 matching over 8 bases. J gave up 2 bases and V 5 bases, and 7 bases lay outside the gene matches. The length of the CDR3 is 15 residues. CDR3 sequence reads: CASSPEDREQETQYF. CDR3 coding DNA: TGTGCCAGCAGTCCCGAGGACAGGGAACAAGAGACCCAGTACTTC.

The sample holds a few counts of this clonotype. The CDR3 region is CASSPSGVGTGELFF. For the CDR3, the DNA is TGTGCCAGCAGCCCATCAGGGGTCGGTACCGGGGAGCTGTTTTTT. The genes are TRBV7-8 and TRBJ2-2; D is possibly TRBD1 (6 bases). This CDR3 spans 15 amino acids. The germline CDR1 and CDR2 sequences are SGHVS and FQNEAQ. The V gene lost 5 bases and the J gene lost 5 bases, with 15 bases spanning the gap.

The CDR3 DNA follows: TGTGCCAGCAGCTTACAGGCCAGCGAGCAGTACGTC. This encodes CASSLQASEQYV. The J gene is TRBJ2-7, the V gene TRBV7-9; D not resolved. With 2 bases removed from V and 6 bases from J, the gap between germline ends came to 8 bases. Per germline, CDR1 SEHNR and CDR2 FQNEAQ (reference sequence). The CDR3 covers 12 residues.

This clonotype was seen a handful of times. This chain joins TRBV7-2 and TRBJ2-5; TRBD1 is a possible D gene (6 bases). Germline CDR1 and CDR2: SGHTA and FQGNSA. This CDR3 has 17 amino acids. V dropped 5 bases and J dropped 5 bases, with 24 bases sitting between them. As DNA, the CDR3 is TGTGCCAGCAGCGGAATGTTTAATGGGGGCGTCCGGGAGACCCAGTACTTC. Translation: CASSGMFNGGVRETQYF.

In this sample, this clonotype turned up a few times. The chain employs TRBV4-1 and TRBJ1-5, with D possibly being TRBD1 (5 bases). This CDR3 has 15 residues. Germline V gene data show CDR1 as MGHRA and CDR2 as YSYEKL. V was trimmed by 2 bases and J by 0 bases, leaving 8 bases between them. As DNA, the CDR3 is TGCGCCAGCAGCCAACGCAGGGTTAGCAATCAGCCCCAGCATTTT. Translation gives CASSQRRVSNQPQHF.

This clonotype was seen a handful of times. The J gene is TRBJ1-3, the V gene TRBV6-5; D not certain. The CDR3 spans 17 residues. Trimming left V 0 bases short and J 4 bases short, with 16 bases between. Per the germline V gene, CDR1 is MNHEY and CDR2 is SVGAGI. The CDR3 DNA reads TGTGCCAGCAGTTACTCCGTACCTTTGGAAAACGGAAACACCATATATTTT. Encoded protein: CASSYSVPLENGNTIYF.

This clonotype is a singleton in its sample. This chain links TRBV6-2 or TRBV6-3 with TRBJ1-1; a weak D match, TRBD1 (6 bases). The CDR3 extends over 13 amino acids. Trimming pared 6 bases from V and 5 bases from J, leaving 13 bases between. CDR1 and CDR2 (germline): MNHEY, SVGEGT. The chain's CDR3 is CASSHRVRTEAFF. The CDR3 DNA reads TGTGCCAGCAGCCACAGGGTCCGGACTGAAGCTTTCTTT.

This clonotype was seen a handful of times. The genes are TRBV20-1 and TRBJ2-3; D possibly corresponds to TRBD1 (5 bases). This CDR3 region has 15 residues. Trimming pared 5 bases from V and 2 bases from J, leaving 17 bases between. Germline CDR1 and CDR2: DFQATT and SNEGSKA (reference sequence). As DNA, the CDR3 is TGCAGTGCTCCACCAGCAGGGCCACTCACAGATACGCAGTATTTT. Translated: CSAPPAGPLTDTQYF.

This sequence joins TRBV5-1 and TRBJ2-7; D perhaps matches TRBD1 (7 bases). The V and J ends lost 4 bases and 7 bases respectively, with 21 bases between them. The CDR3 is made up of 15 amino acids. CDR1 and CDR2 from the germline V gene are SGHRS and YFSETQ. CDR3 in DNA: TGCGCCAGCAGCCCCGGGACAGCTTCCCGGGAGGAGCAGTACTTC. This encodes CASSPGTASREEQYF.

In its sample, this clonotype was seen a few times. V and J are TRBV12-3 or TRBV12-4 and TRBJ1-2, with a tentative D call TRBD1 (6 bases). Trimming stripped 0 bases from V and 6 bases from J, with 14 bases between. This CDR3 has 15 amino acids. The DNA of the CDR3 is TGTGCCAGCAGTTTAGCGCTGCTCGGACAGCATGGCTACACCTTC. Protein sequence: CASSLALLGQHGYTF.

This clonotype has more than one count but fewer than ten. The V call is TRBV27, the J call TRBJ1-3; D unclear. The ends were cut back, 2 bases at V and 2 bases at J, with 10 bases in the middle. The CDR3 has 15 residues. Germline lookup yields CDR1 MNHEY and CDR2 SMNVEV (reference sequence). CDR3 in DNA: TGTGCCAGCAGTTTAGGGGTGTCGGCTGGAAACACCATATATTTT. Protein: CASSLGVSAGNTIYF.

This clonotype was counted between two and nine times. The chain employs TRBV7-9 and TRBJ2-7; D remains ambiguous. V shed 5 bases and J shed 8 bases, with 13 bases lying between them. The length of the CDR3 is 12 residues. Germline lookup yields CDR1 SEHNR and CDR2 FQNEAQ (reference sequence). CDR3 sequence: CASSPPGPKQYV. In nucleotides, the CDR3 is TGTGCCAGCAGCCCGCCGGGCCCAAAGCAGTACGTC.